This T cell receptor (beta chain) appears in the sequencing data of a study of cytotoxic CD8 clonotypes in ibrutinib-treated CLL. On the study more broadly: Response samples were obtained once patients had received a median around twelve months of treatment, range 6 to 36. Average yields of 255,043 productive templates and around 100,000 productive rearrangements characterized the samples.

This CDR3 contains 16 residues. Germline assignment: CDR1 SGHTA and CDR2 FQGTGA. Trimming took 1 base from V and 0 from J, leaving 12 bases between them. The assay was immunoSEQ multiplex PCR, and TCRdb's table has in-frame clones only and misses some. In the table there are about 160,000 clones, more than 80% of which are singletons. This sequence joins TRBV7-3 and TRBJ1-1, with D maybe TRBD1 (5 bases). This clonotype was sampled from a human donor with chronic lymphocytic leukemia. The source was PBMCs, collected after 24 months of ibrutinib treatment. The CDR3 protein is CASSLMGGGMNTEAFF. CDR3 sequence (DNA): TGTGCCAGCAGCTTAATGGGGGGAGGTATGAACACTGAAGCTTTCTTT.